Below are 22 T cell receptor beta chains sequenced from a single sample in a study of T cell responses to AZD1222 COVID-19 vaccine. The repertoire was sequenced with immunoSEQ multiplex PCR; TCRdb's copy has only in-frame clones and lacks some. The sample yields about 93,000 clones, 75% to 90% seen once. Specimen: peripheral blood, collected 28 days after the second AZD1222 dose. The origin of the receptors is an adult who received the AZD1222 COVID-19 vaccine.

The chain carries TRBV5-4 and TRBJ1-2; weak D call: TRBD1 (6 bases). The CDR3 is 12 residues long. In germline, CDR1 is SGHNT, CDR2 YYREEE (reference sequence). V shed 3 bases and J shed 8 bases, with 11 bases lying between them. This CDR3 is CASSSGTMGYTF. DNA for the CDR3: TGTGCCAGCAGCTCCGGGACAATGGGCTACACCTTC.

V usage is TRBV6-1 and J usage is TRBJ1-4; no definite D call. Trimming stripped 3 bases from V and 6 bases from J, with 14 bases between. Germline CDR1 and CDR2: MNHNS and SASEGT. The CDR3 is 15 residues long. The CDR3 DNA follows: TGTGCCAGCAGTGACCTGACAAGGAGGGATGAAAAACTGTTTTTT. It is translated as CASSDLTRRDEKLFF.

The chain uses TRBV12-3 or TRBV12-4 and TRBJ2-2, with D uncertain. The CDR3 spans 10 residues. V gave up 8 bases and J gave up 6 bases, with 4 bases separating them. The CDR3, as DNA: TGTGCCAGCGGTTCCGGGGAGCTGTTTTTT. Translating gives CASGSGELFF.

CDR3 nucleotides: TGTGCCAGCAGCCAAGGGGGGCGATATTATGGCTACACCTTC. Its protein product is CASSQGGRYYGYTF. This rearrangement joins TRBV5-6 to TRBJ1-2, with D possibly being TRBD1 (6 bases). Germline values: CDR1 SGHDT, CDR2 YYEEEE. This CDR3 is 14 amino acids long. Between the trimmed V and J ends, which lost 4 bases and 5 bases, there was a span of 15 bases. The full variable domain, completed using reference TRBV5-6 and TRBJ1-2, is DAGVTQSPTHLIKTRGQQVTLRCSPKSGHDTVSWYQQALGQGPQFIFQYYEEEERQRGNFPDRFSGHQFPNYSSELNVNALLLGDSALYLCASSQGGRYYGYTFGSGTRLTVV.

The rearrangement uses TRBV7-2 and TRBJ1-6, with no clear D. Trimming cost V 2 bases and J 8 bases, with 13 bases left between them. The CDR3 contains 15 residues. The germline CDR1 and CDR2 sequences are SGHTA and FQGNSA. DNA of the CDR3: TGTGCCAGCAGCTTATTTCGAGCCTGGGATTCACCCCTCCACTTT. Translating gives CASSLFRAWDSPLHF.

V gene TRBV7-9 combines with J gene TRBJ2-5, with TRBD2 as a possible D gene (6 bases). CDR3 size: 15 residues. V dropped 4 bases and J dropped 1 base, with 13 bases sitting between them. Germline CDR1 is SEHNR and CDR2 is FQNEAQ (reference sequence). CDR3 coding DNA: TGTGCCAGCAGCTCCATAGGGACTCTCCAAGAGACCCAGTACTTC. Protein: CASSSIGTLQETQYF.

CDR3 residues: CASSLQEGTEAFF. The DNA for the CDR3 is TGTGCCAGCAGCTTGCAGGAGGGGACTGAAGCTTTCTTT. This chain uses TRBV5-4 with TRBJ1-1; D might be TRBD1 (5 bases). Trimming removed 1 base from V and 5 bases from J, with 9 bases in between. The CDR3 loop spans 13 amino acids. Germline V CDR1 and CDR2: SGHNT, YYREEE (reference sequence).

V and J are TRBV5-5 and TRBJ1-5, with unresolved D. CDR1 is SGHKS, CDR2 YYEKEE, per germline (reference sequence). V gave up 3 bases and J gave up 1 base, with 20 bases separating them. The CDR3 is 18 residues long. The DNA for the CDR3 is TGTGCCAGCAGCTATGATCTAATGGGGTTAGTGAGCAATCAGCCCCAGCATTTT. It yields the protein CASSYDLMGLVSNQPQHF.

This clone appeared a few times. The V gene is TRBV19, the J gene TRBJ1-1; TRBD1 might be the D (5 bases). V was clipped by 7 bases and J by 4 bases, with 19 bases between them. CDR1 and CDR2 from the germline V gene are LNHDA and SQIVND (reference sequence). CDR3 length equals 15 residues. The CDR3 DNA follows: TGTGCCAGTATCAAGCAGGGCCTCGCTGGCACTGAAGCTTTCTTT. This codes for CASIKQGLAGTEAFF.

The CDR3 loop reads CASSPPSMVASNEQFF. The CDR3 bases are TGTGCCAGCTCACCACCGTCGATGGTAGCGAGCAATGAGCAGTTCTTC. The V call is TRBV18, the J call TRBJ2-1, with D perhaps TRBD2 (5 bases). CDR3 length: 16 residues. The V end was cut by 0 bases, the J end by 6 bases, with 15 bases between. Germline V gene sequence: CDR1 KGHSH, CDR2 LQKENI.

The V call is TRBV2, the J call TRBJ2-1, with D possibly being TRBD1 or TRBD2 (5 bases each). Trimming left V 4 bases short and J 10 bases short, with 14 bases between. Germline V gives CDR1 SNHLY, CDR2 FYNNEI. There are 13 residues in the CDR3. For the CDR3, the DNA is TGTGCCAGCAGTGGGACAAGATGGGACGAGCAGTTCTTC. Translated, it gives CASSGTRWDEQFF.

V gene TRBV14 combines with J gene TRBJ2-7, with TRBD2 identical over 7 bases. Germline V gene lookup returns CDR1 SGHDN and CDR2 FVKESK. The CDR3 is made up of 15 amino acids. V lost 1 base, J lost 2 bases, and 5 bases stayed unmatched. The CDR3 loop is CASSQGLAPTYEQYF. The CDR3 nucleotides read TGTGCCAGCAGCCAAGGACTAGCCCCGACCTACGAGCAGTACTTC.

The chain carries TRBV4-2 and TRBJ1-1; TRBD1 agrees at 8 bases. V lost 2 bases, J lost 4 bases, and 6 bases stayed unmatched. The germline CDR1 and CDR2 sequences are LGHNA and YNFKEQ. The length of the CDR3 is 15 residues. The CDR3 DNA is TGTGCCAGCAGCCAACAGGGGGCGCAGAGCACTGAAGCTTTCTTT. Its protein product is CASSQQGAQSTEAFF.

The gene calls are TRBV5-1 and TRBJ1-1, with 12 bases fitting TRBD1. V dropped 4 bases and J dropped 10; count of bases not matched to a gene: 5. Germline V gives CDR1 SGHRS, CDR2 YFSETQ. The CDR3 has 13 amino acids. CDR3 region: CASSPGQGARAFF. The CDR3 coding sequence is TGCGCCAGCAGCCCGGGACAGGGGGCAAGAGCTTTCTTT.

The genes are TRBV5-5 and TRBJ2-2; D not resolved. The CDR3 has 15 amino acids. The V end was cut by 0 bases, the J end by 0 bases, with 6 bases between. Germline V CDR1 and CDR2: SGHKS, YYEKEE (reference sequence). The CDR3 spells CASSLVLSNTGELFF. In DNA, the CDR3 is TGTGCCAGCAGCTTGGTTTTATCGAACACCGGGGAGCTGTTTTTT. Supplemented by reference TRBV5-5 and TRBJ2-2, the full variable domain reads DAGVTQSPTHLIKTRGQQVTLRCSPISGHKSVSWYQQVLGQGPQFIFQYYEKEERGRGNFPDRFSARQFPNYSSELNVNALLLGDSALYLCASSLVLSNTGELFFGEGSRLTVL.

The chain has TRBV5-8 and TRBJ2-3; a weak D match, TRBD1 (6 bases). The CDR3 covers 15 residues. Looked up from germline, CDR1 is SGHTS and CDR2 is YDEGEE. The V end lost 4 bases, the J end lost 2 bases, and 14 bases lay between the germline ends. This CDR3 reads CASSPNRAYTDTQYF. As DNA, the CDR3 is TGTGCCAGCAGCCCGAACAGGGCCTACACAGATACGCAGTATTTT.

The gene calls are TRBV9 and TRBJ1-1, with D unclear. Germline V CDR1 and CDR2: SGDLS, YYNGEE. Trimming pared 4 bases from V and 10 bases from J, leaving 20 bases between. The CDR3 covers 14 residues. The CDR3 sequence: CASSTSRDRDSAFF. In DNA form, the CDR3 reads TGTGCCAGCAGCACTAGCCGGGATCGAGATTCAGCTTTCTTT.

This rearrangement joins TRBV5-6 to TRBJ2-3, with D possibly TRBD1 on 5 matching bases. Trimming removed 1 base from V and 2 bases from J, with 11 bases in between. Looked up from germline, CDR1 is SGHDT and CDR2 is YYEEEE. CDR3 length equals 15 residues. CDR3 in amino acids: CASSLLGRHTDTQYF. The CDR3 nucleotides are TGTGCCAGCAGCTTGTTGGGGCGGCACACAGATACGCAGTATTTT. The complete variable domain, with remaining parts taken from reference TRBV5-6 and TRBJ2-3, reads DAGVTQSPTHLIKTRGQQVTLRCSPKSGHDTVSWYQQALGQGPQFIFQYYEEEERQRGNFPDRFSGHQFPNYSSELNVNALLLGDSALYLCASSLLGRHTDTQYFGPGTRLTVL.

The V gene is TRBV5-1, the J gene TRBJ2-3, with D possibly being TRBD1 (6 bases). Germline CDR1 is SGHRS and CDR2 is YFSETQ. The CDR3 length is 15 residues. Trimming took 4 bases from V and 0 from J, leaving 12 bases between them. CDR3 protein: CASSTQDRSTDTQYF. Written as DNA, the CDR3 is TGCGCCAGCAGCACCCAGGACAGAAGCACAGATACGCAGTATTTT.

The chain carries TRBV5-8 and TRBJ1-2; D perhaps matches TRBD1 (5 bases). The V gene lost 2 bases and the J gene lost 0 bases, with 8 bases spanning the gap. Germline values: CDR1 SGHTS, CDR2 YDEGEE. This CDR3 is built from 14 residues. CDR3 sequence reads: CASSLGASNYGYTF. The DNA for the CDR3 is TGTGCCAGCAGCTTAGGGGCCTCTAACTATGGCTACACCTTC.

V usage is TRBV6-5 and J usage is TRBJ1-1; D gene unclear. CDR3 size: 13 residues. Germline assignment: CDR1 MNHEY and CDR2 SVGAGI. The germline V and J ends were trimmed by 6 bases and 0 bases, with 8 bases remaining between them. CDR3 bases: TGTGCCAGCAGGGAGGGCATGAACACTGAAGCTTTCTTT. Its translation: CASREGMNTEAFF.

The chain recombines TRBV12-5 with TRBJ1-5; 8 bases fit TRBD1. The V gene's germline CDR1 is LGHNT and CDR2 FRNRAP. V was clipped by 0 bases and J by 6 bases; unmatched bases: 10. The CDR3 has 17 residues. The CDR3 here is CASGLVLDRGVSQPQHF. CDR3 coding DNA: TGTGCTAGTGGTTTGGTACTAGACAGGGGAGTAAGTCAGCCCCAGCATTTT.